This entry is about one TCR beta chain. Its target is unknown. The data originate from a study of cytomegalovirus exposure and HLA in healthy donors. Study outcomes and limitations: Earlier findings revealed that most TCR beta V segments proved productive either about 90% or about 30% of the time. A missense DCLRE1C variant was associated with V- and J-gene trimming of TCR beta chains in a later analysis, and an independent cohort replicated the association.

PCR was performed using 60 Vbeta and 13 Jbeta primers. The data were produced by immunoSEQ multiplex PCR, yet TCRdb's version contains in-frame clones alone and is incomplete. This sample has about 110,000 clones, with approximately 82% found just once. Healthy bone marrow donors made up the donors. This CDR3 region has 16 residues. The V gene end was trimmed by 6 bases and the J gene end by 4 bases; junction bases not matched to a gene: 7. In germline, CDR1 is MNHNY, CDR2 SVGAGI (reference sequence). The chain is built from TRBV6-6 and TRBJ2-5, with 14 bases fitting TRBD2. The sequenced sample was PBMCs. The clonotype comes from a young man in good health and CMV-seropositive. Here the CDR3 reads CASSKTSGGAPETQYF. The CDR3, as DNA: TGTGCCAGCAGCAAGACTAGCGGGGGGGCCCCAGAGACCCAGTACTTC.